The present entry profiles one T cell receptor beta chain with its context. What it binds is unknown. Using RNA transcripts as the source, TCR beta CDR3 regions were amplified. First-round RT-PCR targeting the TCR CDR3 was performed with the HTBI primer set. Using its own MiXCR run on the multiplex PCR reads, TCRdb lists one record per CDR3 protein. Altogether roughly 420,000 distinct CDR3 sequences are present, approximately 13% being singletons, with the ten largest covering less than 6.5%. Each 10 ml fresh peripheral blood draw supplied the PBMCs. The CDR3 has 15 amino acids. Trimming removed 0 bases from V and 5 bases from J; junction bases left unmatched: 4. CDR1 PRHDT and CDR2 FYEKMQ come from the germline V gene (reference sequence). The entry originates in a study of T cells in Graves' hyperthyroidism and ophthalmopathy. Overall study context: Once the initial diagnosis was made, peripheral blood was obtained before any treatment. The study, taken as a whole, reports: Among thyroid clonotypes expanded above 0.001, most also appeared in blood.

The source of this sequence is a woman aged 18-29 years with Graves' hyperthyroidism. This sequence joins TRBV13 and TRBJ2-1, with TRBD2 identical over 7 bases. The specimen was blood. This CDR3 is CASSLGLAAHNEQFF. As DNA, the CDR3 is TGTGCCAGCAGCTTAGGGCTAGCGGCTCACAATGAGCAGTTCTTC.